The rows below give T cell receptor beta chains drawn from one sample of a study of T cell responses to AZD1222 COVID-19 vaccine. The repertoire was sequenced with immunoSEQ multiplex PCR; TCRdb's copy has only in-frame clones and lacks some. This sample has some 80,000 clones, with around 88% found just once. Sequences were derived from peripheral blood, sampled on day 0 of AZD1222 vaccination. These TCRs come from an adult in good health. CDR3s include the opening cysteine and the closing phenylalanine or tryptophan. A D gene is named only where the DNA matches it firmly. Rows give clone size only sometimes, using once, few, many, or a class for an expanded clone.

V: TRBV15; size: -; D: -; J: TRBJ1-1; CDR3: CATSRAGNLRDTEAFF; DNA: TGTGCCACCAGCAGAGCGGGGAACCTGAGGGACACTGAAGCTTTCTTT
V: TRBV28; size: -; D: TRBD1; J: TRBJ1-2; CDR3: CASSPGQGAGYTF; DNA: TGTGCCAGCAGTCCGGGACAGGGGGCTGGCTACACCTTC
V: TRBV29-1; size: -; D: TRBD1; J: TRBJ1-1; CDR3: CSVDGDRVGNTEAFF; DNA: TGCAGCGTTGACGGTGACAGGGTCGGTAACACTGAAGCTTTCTTT
V: TRBV5-5; size: -; D: TRBD1; J: TRBJ2-7; CDR3: CASSLDAGGTYEQYF; DNA: TGTGCCAGCAGCTTGGATGCAGGGGGTACCTACGAGCAGTACTTC
V: TRBV18; size: -; D: TRBD1; J: TRBJ1-1; CDR3: CASSPIRTGNTEAFF; DNA: TGTGCCAGCTCACCGATCCGGACAGGCAACACTGAAGCTTTCTTT
V: TRBV3-1/TRBV3-2; size: few; D: -; J: TRBJ2-7; CDR3: CASSQGMTLNGPYEQYF; DNA: TGTGCCAGCAGCCAGGGGATGACACTTAATGGACCCTACGAGCAGTACTTC
V: TRBV2; size: once; D: TRBD1; J: TRBJ1-2; CDR3: CASSGTGSGYTF; DNA: TGTGCCAGCAGCGGGACAGGGTCTGGCTACACCTTC
V: TRBV30; size: -; D: TRBD1; J: TRBJ2-7; CDR3: CAWEGGQGPYEQYF; DNA: TGTGCCTGGGAGGGGGGACAGGGCCCCTACGAGCAGTACTTC
V: TRBV28; size: -; D: -; J: TRBJ2-1; CDR3: CASNPPGGLSPREQFF; DNA: TGTGCCAGCAATCCTCCTGGGGGACTCTCGCCACGGGAGCAGTTCTTC
V: TRBV7-9; size: -; D: -; J: TRBJ2-3; CDR3: CASSPAGLATDTQYF; DNA: TGTGCCAGCAGCCCCGCGGGTCTAGCGACAGATACGCAGTATTTT
V: TRBV25-1; size: -; D: TRBD1; J: TRBJ1-1; CDR3: CASGTGYTTEAFF; DNA: TGTGCCAGCGGGACAGGGTATACCACTGAAGCTTTCTTT
V: TRBV27; size: -; D: -; J: TRBJ1-5; CDR3: CASSLLGGNQPQHF; DNA: TGTGCCAGCAGTTTGTTAGGGGGCAATCAGCCCCAGCATTTT
V: TRBV6-5; size: -; D: TRBD2; J: TRBJ2-1; CDR3: CASRLTSGIFNEQFF; DNA: TGTGCCAGCAGACTGACTAGCGGGATATTCAATGAGCAGTTCTTC
V: TRBV18; size: -; D: TRBD1; J: TRBJ2-2; CDR3: CASSTTGGRTGELFF; DNA: TGTGCCAGCTCAACGACAGGGGGACGCACCGGGGAGCTGTTTTTT
V: TRBV6-6; size: -; D: -; J: TRBJ1-5; CDR3: CASSRKEPQHF; DNA: TGTGCCAGCAGTCGGAAGGAGCCCCAGCATTTT
V: TRBV2; size: -; D: -; J: TRBJ1-2; CDR3: CASSEARAPGGYTF; DNA: TGTGCCAGCAGTGAAGCCAGGGCCCCGGGGGGCTACACCTTC
V: TRBV12-3/TRBV12-4; size: -; D: -; J: TRBJ1-2; CDR3: CASSLAGLGYTF; DNA: TGTGCCAGCAGTTTAGCAGGGCTTGGCTACACCTTC
V: TRBV9; size: -; D: -; J: TRBJ2-3; CDR3: CASSVVGGGTDTQYF; DNA: TGTGCCAGCAGCGTAGTAGGGGGAGGCACAGATACGCAGTATTTT
V: TRBV7-3; size: -; D: TRBD2; J: TRBJ2-1; CDR3: CASSKTSGTGWNEQFF; DNA: TGTGCCAGCAGCAAGACTAGCGGGACGGGGTGGAATGAGCAGTTCTTC
V: TRBV5-1; size: -; D: TRBD1; J: TRBJ2-2; CDR3: CASSLTGGYTGELFF; DNA: TGCGCCAGCAGCTTGACAGGGGGGTACACCGGGGAGCTGTTTTTT
V: TRBV19; size: once; D: TRBD1; J: TRBJ2-7; CDR3: CASSRTGGDFDEQYF; DNA: TGTGCCAGTAGTCGAACAGGGGGCGATTTTGACGAGCAGTACTTC
V: TRBV11-2; size: few; D: -; J: TRBJ1-1; CDR3: CASSLRWASNTEAFF; DNA: TGTGCCAGCAGCTTAAGGTGGGCAAGCAACACTGAAGCTTTCTTT
V: TRBV7-9; size: -; D: -; J: TRBJ1-3; CDR3: CASSPLGGGNTIYF; DNA: TGTGCCAGCAGCCCCTTAGGGGGTGGAAACACCATATATTTT
V: TRBV27; size: -; D: -; J: TRBJ2-1; CDR3: CASRAGRVTGNEQFF; DNA: TGTGCCAGCAGAGCTGGACGTGTAACGGGCAATGAGCAGTTCTTC
V: TRBV5-1; size: once; D: TRBD1; J: TRBJ2-7; CDR3: CASSQVGDSRVPTSYEQYF; DNA: TGCGCCAGCAGCCAGGTCGGGGACAGTCGTGTCCCGACATCCTACGAGCAGTACTTC
V: TRBV2; size: -; D: TRBD1; J: TRBJ1-1; CDR3: CASSGQGEPPGGAFF; DNA: TGTGCCAGCAGTGGACAGGGCGAACCCCCCGGAGGAGCTTTCTTT
V: TRBV23-1; size: -; D: TRBD1; J: TRBJ2-3; CDR3: CASSHRTGGADTQYF; DNA: TGCGCCAGCAGTCACCGGACAGGGGGGGCAGATACGCAGTATTTT
V: TRBV9; size: -; D: TRBD2; J: TRBJ2-1; CDR3: CASSVGLSGGARDEQFF; DNA: TGTGCCAGCAGCGTAGGTTTGAGCGGGGGGGCTCGGGATGAGCAGTTCTTC
V: TRBV7-3; size: -; D: TRBD1; J: TRBJ1-2; CDR3: CASSFEPQGGGYTF; DNA: TGTGCCAGCAGCTTCGAGCCGCAGGGGGGTGGCTACACCTTC
V: TRBV27; size: -; D: TRBD2; J: TRBJ2-7; CDR3: CASSLRLAGVQSYEQYF; DNA: TGTGCCAGCAGTTTAAGACTAGCGGGGGTCCAATCCTACGAGCAGTACTTC
V: TRBV18; size: once; D: TRBD1; J: TRBJ2-7; CDR3: CASSPRDRVLSYEQYF; DNA: TGTGCCAGCTCACCGCGGGACAGGGTACTCTCCTACGAGCAGTACTTC
V: TRBV28; size: -; D: -; J: TRBJ1-2; CDR3: CASSLTPYGYTF; DNA: TGTGCCAGCAGTTTAACCCCATATGGCTACACCTTC
V: TRBV27; size: -; D: -; J: TRBJ1-2; CDR3: CASSLSVRGGYTF; DNA: TGTGCCAGCAGTTTATCAGTTCGGGGTGGCTACACCTTC
V: TRBV6-2/TRBV6-3; size: -; D: TRBD1; J: TRBJ1-3; CDR3: CASSWTGSGNTIYF; DNA: TGTGCCAGCAGTTGGACAGGGTCTGGAAACACCATATATTTT
V: TRBV4-3; size: few; D: -; J: TRBJ2-1; CDR3: CASSQDSLPYNEQFF; DNA: TGCGCCAGCAGCCAAGACTCCCTACCCTACAATGAGCAGTTCTTC
V: TRBV18; size: -; D: -; J: TRBJ1-1; CDR3: CASSPYGDRSEAFF; DNA: TGTGCCAGCTCACCATATGGGGATAGGTCTGAAGCTTTCTTT
V: TRBV3-1/TRBV3-2; size: -; D: TRBD2; J: TRBJ2-4; CDR3: CASSLPAGERDIQYF; DNA: TGTGCCAGCAGCCTCCCGGCGGGGGAGCGGGACATTCAGTACTTC
V: TRBV7-9; size: -; D: -; J: TRBJ1-4; CDR3: CASSLQATNEKLFF; DNA: TGTGCCAGCAGCTTACAGGCTACTAATGAAAAACTGTTTTTT
V: TRBV7-9; size: -; D: TRBD1; J: TRBJ1-1; CDR3: CASSLGTGLDTEAFF; DNA: TGTGCCAGCAGCTTAGGGACAGGGCTCGACACTGAAGCTTTCTTT
V: TRBV12-3/TRBV12-4; size: once; D: -; J: TRBJ1-1; CDR3: CASSLTGQAFF; DNA: TGTGCCAGCAGTCTGACAGGTCAGGCTTTCTTT
V: TRBV24-1; size: few; D: TRBD1; J: TRBJ2-1; CDR3: CATSDPDRGNEQFF; DNA: TGTGCCACCAGTGATCCCGACAGGGGCAATGAGCAGTTCTTC
V: TRBV11-2; size: -; D: TRBD1; J: TRBJ1-3; CDR3: CASRTGQGLLFSGNTIYF; DNA: TGTGCCAGCAGAACGGGACAGGGGCTACTATTCTCTGGAAACACCATATATTTT